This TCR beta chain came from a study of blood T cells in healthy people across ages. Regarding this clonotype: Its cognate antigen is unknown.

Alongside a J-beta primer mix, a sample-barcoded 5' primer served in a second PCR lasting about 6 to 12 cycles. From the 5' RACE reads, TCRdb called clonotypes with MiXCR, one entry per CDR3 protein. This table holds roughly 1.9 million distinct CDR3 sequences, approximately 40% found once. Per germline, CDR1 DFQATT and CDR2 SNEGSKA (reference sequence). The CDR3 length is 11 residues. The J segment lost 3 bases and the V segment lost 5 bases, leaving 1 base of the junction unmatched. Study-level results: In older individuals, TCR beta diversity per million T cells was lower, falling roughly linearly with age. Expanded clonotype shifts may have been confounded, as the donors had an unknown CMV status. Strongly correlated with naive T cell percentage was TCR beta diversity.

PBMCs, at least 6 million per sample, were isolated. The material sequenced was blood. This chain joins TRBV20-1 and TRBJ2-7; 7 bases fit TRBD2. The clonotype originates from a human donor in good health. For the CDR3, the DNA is TGCAGTGCTCCGGGGGGCTACGAGCAGTACTTC. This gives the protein CSAPGGYEQYF.